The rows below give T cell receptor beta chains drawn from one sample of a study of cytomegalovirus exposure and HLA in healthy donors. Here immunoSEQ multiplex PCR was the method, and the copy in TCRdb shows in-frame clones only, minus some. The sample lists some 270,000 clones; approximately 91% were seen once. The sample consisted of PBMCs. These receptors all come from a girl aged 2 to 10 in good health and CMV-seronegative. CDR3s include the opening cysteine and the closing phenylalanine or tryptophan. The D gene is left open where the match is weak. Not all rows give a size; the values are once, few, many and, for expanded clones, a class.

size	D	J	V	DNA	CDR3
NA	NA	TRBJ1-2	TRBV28	TGTGCCAGCAACCCCGGTGGAGGGGGGGCATATGGCTACACCTTC	CASNPGGGGAYGYTF
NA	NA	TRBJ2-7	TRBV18	TGTGCCAGCTCACCGGTCAGACTCGGCAGTCCCTCCTACGAGCAGTACTTC	CASSPVRLGSPSYEQYF
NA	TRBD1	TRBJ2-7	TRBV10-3	TGTGCCATCAGTGAGCGGGACAGTACCTACGAGCAGTACTTC	CAISERDSTYEQYF
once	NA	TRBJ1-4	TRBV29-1	TGCAGCGACCGAGGACAGCCAGGAACTAATGAAAAACTGTTTTTT	CSDRGQPGTNEKLFF
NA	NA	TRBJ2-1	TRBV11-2	TGTGCCAGCAGCTTATCTGTCGGCTCCTACAATGAGCAGTTCTTC	CASSLSVGSYNEQFF
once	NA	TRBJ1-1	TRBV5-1	TGCGCCAGCACCTTAGAGGGAAACACTGAAGCTTTCTTT	CASTLEGNTEAFF
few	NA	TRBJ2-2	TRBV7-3	TGTGCCAGCAGCTTACAGGTCTCCGGGGAGCTGTTTTTT	CASSLQVSGELFF
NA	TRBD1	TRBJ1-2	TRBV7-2	TGTGCCAGCAGCGTGACAGGGTCGGGCTATGGCTACACCTTC	CASSVTGSGYGYTF
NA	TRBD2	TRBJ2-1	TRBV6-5	TGTGCCAGCATGTTTAGCGGGGGGGTTGTTTATGAGCAGTTCTTC	CASMFSGGVVYEQFF
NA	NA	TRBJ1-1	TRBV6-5	TGTGCCAGCAGTTACTCGACAGTCAACACTGAAGCTTTCTTT	CASSYSTVNTEAFF
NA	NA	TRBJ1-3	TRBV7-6	TGTGCCAGCAGCCGGGAACTGGGGGGAGAAGGAAACACCATATATTTT	CASSRELGGEGNTIYF
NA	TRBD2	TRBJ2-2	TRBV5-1	TGCGCCAGCAGCTTGTTGGCTAGCGGGATACAGAGCACCGGGGAGCTGTTTTTT	CASSLLASGIQSTGELFF
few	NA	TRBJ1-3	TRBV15	TGTGCCACCAGCAATGTGGAGAGCTCTGGAAACACCATATATTTT	CATSNVESSGNTIYF
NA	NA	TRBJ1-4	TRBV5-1	TGCGCCAGCAGCCCGACAGGTGCTAATGAAAAACTGTTTTTT	CASSPTGANEKLFF
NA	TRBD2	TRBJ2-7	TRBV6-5	TGTGCCAGCAGACGGACTAGCGGGAGGTGGGGCGAGCAGTACTTC	CASRRTSGRWGEQYF
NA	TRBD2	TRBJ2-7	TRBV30	TGTGCCTGGAGCTTGGGACTATTTGACGAGCAGTACTTC	CAWSLGLFDEQYF
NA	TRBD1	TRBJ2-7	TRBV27	TGTGCCAGCAGTTATATTACAGGGGGCGAATTCTACGAGCAGTACTTC	CASSYITGGEFYEQYF
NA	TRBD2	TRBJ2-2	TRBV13	TGTGCCAGCAGCTCAGGGACTAGCGGGAGGGGCACCGGGGAGCTGTTTTTT	CASSSGTSGRGTGELFF
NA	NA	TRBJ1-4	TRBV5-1	TGCGCCAGCAGCTTGGGGCAGGCAACTAATGAAAAACTGTTTTTT	CASSLGQATNEKLFF
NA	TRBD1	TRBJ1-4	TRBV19	TGTGCCAGTAGCGACAGGGGAAGTTGGGAAAAACTGTTTTTT	CASSDRGSWEKLFF
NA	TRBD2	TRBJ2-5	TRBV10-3	TGTGCCGCCAGGGAGGGCCCAGAGACCCAGTACTTC	CAAREGPETQYF
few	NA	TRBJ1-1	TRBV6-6	TGTGCCAGCAGTCTAACAGGGAACACTGAAGCTTTCTTT	CASSLTGNTEAFF
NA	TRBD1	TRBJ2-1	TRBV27	TGTGCCAGCAGCCCGGGGACAGGTAACTACAATGAGCAGTTCTTC	CASSPGTGNYNEQFF
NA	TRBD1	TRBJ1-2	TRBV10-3	TGTGCCATCAGCGCGGACAGGGGGTATGGCTACACCTTC	CAISADRGYGYTF
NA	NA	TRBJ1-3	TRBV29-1	TGCAGCGTCGCGACAGGTTCTGGAAACACCATATATTTT	CSVATGSGNTIYF
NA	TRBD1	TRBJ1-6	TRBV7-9	TGTGCCAGCAGCCCTGGCTACAGGGGAGGTAATTCACCCCTCCACTTT	CASSPGYRGGNSPLHF
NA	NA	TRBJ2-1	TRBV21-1	TGTGCCAGCATTAGGACTAGCGGGAGATCCCGCCCCAATGAGCAGTTCTTC	CASIRTSGRSRPNEQFF
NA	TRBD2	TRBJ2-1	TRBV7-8	TGTGCCAGCAGCTTATCGGGACTAGCGGAGCAGTTCTTC	CASSLSGLAEQFF
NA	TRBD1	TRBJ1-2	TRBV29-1	TGCAGCGTTGTAGGACAGGGGTCTGGCTACACCTTC	CSVVGQGSGYTF
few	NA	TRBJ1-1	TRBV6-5	TGTGCCAGCAGCTCTCACTCACGGGCTGAAGCTTTCTTT	CASSSHSRAEAFF
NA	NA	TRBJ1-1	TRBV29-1	TGCAGCGTTGTCAGGGTGAACACTGAAGCTTTCTTT	CSVVRVNTEAFF
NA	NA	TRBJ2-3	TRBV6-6	TGTGCCAGCAGTTACGGCAGGGAAGATACGCAGTATTTT	CASSYGREDTQYF
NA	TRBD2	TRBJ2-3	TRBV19	TGTGCCAGTAGCCGGCGGGAGGGCACAGATACGCAGTATTTT	CASSRREGTDTQYF
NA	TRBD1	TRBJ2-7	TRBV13	TGTGCCAGCAGCTTGGGACAGACCCACGAGCAGTACTTC	CASSLGQTHEQYF
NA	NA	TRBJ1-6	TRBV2	TGTGCCAGCAGTGAAGCAGGAGGGGTAAATAATTCACCCCTCCACTTT	CASSEAGGVNNSPLHF
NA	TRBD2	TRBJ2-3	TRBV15	TGTGCCACCAGCAGAGTAGCGGGAGGGCCCACAGATACGCAGTATTTT	CATSRVAGGPTDTQYF
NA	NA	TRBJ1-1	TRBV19	TGTGCCAGTAGTGAACGACAGGATGTCCTGAACACTGAAGCTTTCTTT	CASSERQDVLNTEAFF
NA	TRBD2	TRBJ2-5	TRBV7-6	TGTGCCAGCAGTTCCACGGGACTAGCGGGGTTCCAAGAGACCCAGTACTTC	CASSSTGLAGFQETQYF
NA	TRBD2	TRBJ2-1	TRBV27	TGTGCCAGCAGACCACCCGGGACTAGCGGGATCAATGAGCAGTTCTTC	CASRPPGTSGINEQFF
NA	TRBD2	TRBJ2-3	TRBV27	TGTGCCATCAAAAGCGGGGGGGCGTCGCATACAGATACGCAGTATTTT	CAIKSGGASHTDTQYF
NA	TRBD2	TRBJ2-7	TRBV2	TGTGCCAGCACCCTTAGACTAGCGGACGAGCAGTACTTC	CASTLRLADEQYF
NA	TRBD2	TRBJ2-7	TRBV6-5	TGTGCCAGCAGCCGACTAGCGGGCGGCACCTACGAGCAGTACTTC	CASSRLAGGTYEQYF
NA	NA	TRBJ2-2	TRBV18	TGTGCCAGCTCACCAGCGGGCACGAACACCGGGGAGCTGTTTTTT	CASSPAGTNTGELFF
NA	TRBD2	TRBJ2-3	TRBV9	TGTGCCAGCAGCGTTGGGACTAGCGGGAGAACAGATACGCAGTATTTT	CASSVGTSGRTDTQYF
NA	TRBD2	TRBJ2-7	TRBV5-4	TGTGCCAGCAGCGAAACCGGGACTACCTCCTACGAGCAGTACTTC	CASSETGTTSYEQYF
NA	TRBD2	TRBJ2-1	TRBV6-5	TGTGCCAGCGGGACTAGCGGGAGGTACAATGAGCAGTTCTTC	CASGTSGRYNEQFF
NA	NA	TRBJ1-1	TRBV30	TGTGCCTGGAGTCCTCGGGGGGCCGGGGGAACTGAAGCTTTCTTT	CAWSPRGAGGTEAFF
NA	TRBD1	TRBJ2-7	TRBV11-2	TGTGCCAGCAGCTTAGCTTCGGGACAGGGTGGGGAGCAGTACTTC	CASSLASGQGGEQYF
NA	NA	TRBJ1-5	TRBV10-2	TGCGCCAGCAGTGACGGGGAAGGGCAGCCCCAGCATTTT	CASSDGEGQPQHF
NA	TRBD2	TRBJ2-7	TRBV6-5	TGTGCCAGCAGTTACTGGGGGGAGGGCCCCCTCGAGCAGTACTTC	CASSYWGEGPLEQYF
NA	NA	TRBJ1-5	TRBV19	TGTGCCAGTAGTATTGAGGGTGGCAATCAGCCCCAGCATTTT	CASSIEGGNQPQHF